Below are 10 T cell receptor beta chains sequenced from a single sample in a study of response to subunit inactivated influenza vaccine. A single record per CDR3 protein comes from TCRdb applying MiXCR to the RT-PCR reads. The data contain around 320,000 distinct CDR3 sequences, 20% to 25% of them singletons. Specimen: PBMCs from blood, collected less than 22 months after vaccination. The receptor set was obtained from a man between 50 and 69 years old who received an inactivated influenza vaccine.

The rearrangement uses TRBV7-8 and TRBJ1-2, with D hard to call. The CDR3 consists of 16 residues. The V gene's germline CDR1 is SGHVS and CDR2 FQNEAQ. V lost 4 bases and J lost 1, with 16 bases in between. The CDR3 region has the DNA TGTGCCAGCAGCTCAAGAAGGCGTGAACTTAACTATGGCTACACCTTC. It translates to CASSSRRRELNYGYTF.

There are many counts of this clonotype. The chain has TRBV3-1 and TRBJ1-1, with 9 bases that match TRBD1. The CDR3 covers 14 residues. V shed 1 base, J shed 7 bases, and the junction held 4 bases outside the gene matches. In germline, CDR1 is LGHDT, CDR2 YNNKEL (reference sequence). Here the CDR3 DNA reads TGTGCCAGCAGCCAAGTTGAGACAGGGGGTGAAGCTTTCTTT. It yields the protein CASSQVETGGEAFF.

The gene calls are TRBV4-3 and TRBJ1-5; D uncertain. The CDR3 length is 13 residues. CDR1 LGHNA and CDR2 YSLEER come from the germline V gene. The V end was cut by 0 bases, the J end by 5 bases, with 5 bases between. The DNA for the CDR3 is TGCGCCAGCAGCCAAGACGCTCATCAGCCCCAGCATTTT. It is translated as CASSQDAHQPQHF.

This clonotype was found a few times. Here the CDR3 reads CSALAGEAGELFF. The CDR3 region has the DNA TGCAGTGCTCTAGCGGGAGAAGCCGGGGAGCTGTTTTTT. The rearrangement uses TRBV20-1 and TRBJ2-2; 10 nucleotides agree with TRBD2. The CDR3 has 13 residues. Germline V CDR1 and CDR2: DFQATT, SNEGSKA (reference sequence). Unmatched junction bases numbered 3, after V lost 5 bases and J lost 6 bases.

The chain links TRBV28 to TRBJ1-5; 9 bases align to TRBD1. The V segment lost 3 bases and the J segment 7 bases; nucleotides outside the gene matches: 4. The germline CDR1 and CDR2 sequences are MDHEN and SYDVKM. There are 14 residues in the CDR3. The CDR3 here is CASSFTGGAQPQHF. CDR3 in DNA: TGTGCCAGCAGTTTCACAGGGGGCGCGCAGCCCCAGCATTTT.

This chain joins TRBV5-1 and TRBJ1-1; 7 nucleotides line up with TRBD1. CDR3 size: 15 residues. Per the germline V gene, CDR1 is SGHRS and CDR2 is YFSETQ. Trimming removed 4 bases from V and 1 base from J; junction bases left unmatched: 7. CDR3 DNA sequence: TGCGCCAGCAGCGTCGCGGGACAGCCGAACACTGAAGCTTTCTTT. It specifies CASSVAGQPNTEAFF. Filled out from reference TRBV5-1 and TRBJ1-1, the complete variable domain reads KAGVTQTPRYLIKTRGQQVTLSCSPISGHRSVSWYQQTPGQGLQFLFEYFSETQRNKGNFPGRFSGRQFSNSRSEMNVSTLELGDSALYLCASSVAGQPNTEAFFGQGTRLTVV.

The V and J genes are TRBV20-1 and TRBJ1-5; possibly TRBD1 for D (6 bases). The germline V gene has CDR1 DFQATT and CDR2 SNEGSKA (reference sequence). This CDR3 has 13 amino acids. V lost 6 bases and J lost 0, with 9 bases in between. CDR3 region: CSARTASNQPQHF. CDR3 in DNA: TGCAGTGCCAGGACAGCTAGCAATCAGCCCCAGCATTTT.

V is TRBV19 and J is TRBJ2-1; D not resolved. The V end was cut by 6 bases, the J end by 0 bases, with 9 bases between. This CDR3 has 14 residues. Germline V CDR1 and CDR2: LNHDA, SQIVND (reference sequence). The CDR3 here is CASRKHNSYNEQFF. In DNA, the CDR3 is TGTGCCAGTAGGAAGCATAACTCCTACAATGAGCAGTTCTTC.

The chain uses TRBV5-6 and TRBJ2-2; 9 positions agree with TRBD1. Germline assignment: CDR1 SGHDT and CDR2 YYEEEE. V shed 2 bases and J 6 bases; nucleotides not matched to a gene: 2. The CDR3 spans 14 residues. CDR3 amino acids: CASSFYRGPGELFF. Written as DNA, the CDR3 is TGTGCCAGCAGCTTCTACAGGGGGCCCGGGGAGCTGTTTTTT. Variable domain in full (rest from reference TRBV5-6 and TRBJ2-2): DAGVTQSPTHLIKTRGQQVTLRCSPKSGHDTVSWYQQALGQGPQFIFQYYEEEERQRGNFPDRFSGHQFPNYSSELNVNALLLGDSALYLCASSFYRGPGELFFGEGSRLTVL.

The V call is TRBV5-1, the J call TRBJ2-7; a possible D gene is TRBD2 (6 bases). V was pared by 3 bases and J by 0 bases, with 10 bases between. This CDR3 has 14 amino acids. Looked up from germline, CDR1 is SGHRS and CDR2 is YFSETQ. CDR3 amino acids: CASSYSGLSYEQYF. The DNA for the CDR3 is TGCGCCAGCAGCTATAGCGGACTCTCCTACGAGCAGTACTTC.